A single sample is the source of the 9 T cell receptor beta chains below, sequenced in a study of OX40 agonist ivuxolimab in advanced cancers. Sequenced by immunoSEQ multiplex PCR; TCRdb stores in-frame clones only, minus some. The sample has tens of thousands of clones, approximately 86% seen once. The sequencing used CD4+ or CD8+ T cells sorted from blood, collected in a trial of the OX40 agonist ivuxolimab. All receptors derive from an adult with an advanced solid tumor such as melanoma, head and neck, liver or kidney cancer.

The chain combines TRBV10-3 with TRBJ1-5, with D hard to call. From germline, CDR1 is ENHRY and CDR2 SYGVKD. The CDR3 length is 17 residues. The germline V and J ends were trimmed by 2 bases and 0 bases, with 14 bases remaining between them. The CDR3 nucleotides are TGTGCCATCAGTGAGGCCTCTCCGGTTAATAGCAATCAGCCCCAGCATTTT. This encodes CAISEASPVNSNQPQHF.

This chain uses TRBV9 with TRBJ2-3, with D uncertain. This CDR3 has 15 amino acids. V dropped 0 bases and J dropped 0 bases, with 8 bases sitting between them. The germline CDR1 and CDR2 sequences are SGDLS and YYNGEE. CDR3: CASSVVPVSTDTQYF. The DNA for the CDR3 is TGTGCCAGCAGCGTAGTTCCCGTGAGCACAGATACGCAGTATTTT.

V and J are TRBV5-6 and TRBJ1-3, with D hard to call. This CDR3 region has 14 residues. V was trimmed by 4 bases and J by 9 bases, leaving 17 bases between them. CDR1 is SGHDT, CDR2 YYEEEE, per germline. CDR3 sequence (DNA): TGTGCCAGCAGCGGGTGGATCCTAGAGCCCACCATATATTTT. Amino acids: CASSGWILEPTIYF.

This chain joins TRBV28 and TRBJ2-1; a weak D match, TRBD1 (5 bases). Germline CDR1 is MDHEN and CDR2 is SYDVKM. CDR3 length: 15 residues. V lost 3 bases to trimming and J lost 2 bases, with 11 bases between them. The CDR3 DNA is TGTGCCAGCAGTTTTAGAAGGGGAACCTACAATGAGCAGTTCTTC. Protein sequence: CASSFRRGTYNEQFF.

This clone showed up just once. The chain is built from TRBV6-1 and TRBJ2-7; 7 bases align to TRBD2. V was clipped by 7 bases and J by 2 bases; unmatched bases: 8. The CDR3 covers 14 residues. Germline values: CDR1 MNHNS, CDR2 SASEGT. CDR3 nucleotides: TGTGCCAGCACGGGGAGGGAGGGCCCCTACGAGCAGTACTTC. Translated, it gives CASTGREGPYEQYF.

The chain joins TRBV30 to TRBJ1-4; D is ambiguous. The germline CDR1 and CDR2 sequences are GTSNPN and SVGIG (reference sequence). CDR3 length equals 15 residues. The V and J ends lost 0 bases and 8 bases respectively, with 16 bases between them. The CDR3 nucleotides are TGTGCCTGGAGTGTACCTGTCAGGTTAGGGGAAAAACTGTTTTTT. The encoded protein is CAWSVPVRLGEKLFF.

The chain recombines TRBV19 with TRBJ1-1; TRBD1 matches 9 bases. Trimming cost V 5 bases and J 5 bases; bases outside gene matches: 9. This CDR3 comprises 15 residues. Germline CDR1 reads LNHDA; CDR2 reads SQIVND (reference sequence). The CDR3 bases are TGTGCCAGTAGTGGGCGGGGACAGGGTGGTACTGAAGCTTTCTTT. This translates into CASSGRGQGGTEAFF. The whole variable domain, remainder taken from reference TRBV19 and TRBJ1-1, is DGGITQSPKYLFRKEGQNVTLSCEQNLNHDAMYWYRQDPGQGLRLIYYSQIVNDFQKGDIAEGYSVSREKKESFPLTVTSAQKNPTAFYLCASSGRGQGGTEAFFGQGTRLTVV.

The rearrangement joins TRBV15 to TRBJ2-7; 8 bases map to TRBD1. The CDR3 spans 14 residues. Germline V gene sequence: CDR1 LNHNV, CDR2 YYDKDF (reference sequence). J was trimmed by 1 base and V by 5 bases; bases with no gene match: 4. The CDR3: CATSPRDRSYEQYF. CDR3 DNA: TGTGCCACCAGCCCACGGGACAGGTCCTACGAGCAGTACTTC.

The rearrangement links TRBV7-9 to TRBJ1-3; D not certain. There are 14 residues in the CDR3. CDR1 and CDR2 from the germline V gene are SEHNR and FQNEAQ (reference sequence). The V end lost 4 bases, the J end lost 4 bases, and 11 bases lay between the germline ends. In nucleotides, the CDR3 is TGTGCCAGCAGCTCGCTATTTTCGGGAAACACCATATATTTT. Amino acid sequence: CASSSLFSGNTIYF.